A selection of T cell receptor beta chains follows, all from one sample in a study of brain T cells in children with intractable seizures. Only in-frame clones appear in the TCRdb table, and some are missing; sequencing was by immunoSEQ multiplex PCR. The sample lists about 80,000 clones, around 90% occurring once. The material sequenced was peripheral blood, taken at surgery. The source of these receptors is a girl aged 2-10 years with Rasmussen encephalitis and intractable seizures. CDR3s include the opening cysteine and the closing phenylalanine or tryptophan. The D gene is left open where the match is weak. Clone size appears in some rows only: once, few, many, or a class for an expanded clone.

j_call: TRBJ1-2; clone_size: .; d_call: TRBD1; v_call: TRBV6-5; cdr3_aa: CASSSSMGQGAEGYTF; cdr3_nt: TGTGCCAGCAGTTCCTCAATGGGACAGGGGGCTGAGGGCTACACCTTC
j_call: TRBJ2-6; clone_size: .; d_call: .; v_call: TRBV2; cdr3_aa: CASSEQGAPSSGANVLTF; cdr3_nt: TGTGCCAGCAGTGAACAGGGAGCCCCCTCCTCTGGGGCCAACGTCCTGACTTTC
j_call: TRBJ1-1; clone_size: .; d_call: .; v_call: TRBV6-6; cdr3_aa: CASSYSSRDTEAFF; cdr3_nt: TGTGCCAGCAGTTACTCGAGCAGGGACACTGAAGCTTTCTTT
j_call: TRBJ1-1; clone_size: .; d_call: .; v_call: TRBV20-1; cdr3_aa: CSASRGFEAFF; cdr3_nt: TGCAGTGCTAGCCGGGGGTTTGAAGCTTTCTTT
j_call: TRBJ2-7; clone_size: .; d_call: .; v_call: TRBV6-1; cdr3_aa: CASSEILGSRVYEQYF; cdr3_nt: TGTGCCAGCAGTGAAATTTTAGGGAGTAGGGTCTACGAGCAGTACTTC
j_call: TRBJ1-6; clone_size: .; d_call: .; v_call: TRBV27; cdr3_aa: CASRGGYNSPLHF; cdr3_nt: TGTGCCAGCAGGGGAGGGTATAATTCACCCCTCCACTTT
j_call: TRBJ1-5; clone_size: .; d_call: TRBD1; v_call: TRBV19; cdr3_aa: CASSIETGRRNQPQHF; cdr3_nt: TGTGCCAGTAGTATAGAGACAGGGAGGCGAAATCAGCCCCAGCATTTT
j_call: TRBJ1-1; clone_size: once; d_call: .; v_call: TRBV5-4; cdr3_aa: CASSLDGGGLTEAFF; cdr3_nt: TGTGCCAGCAGCTTGGACGGAGGAGGACTCACTGAAGCTTTCTTT
j_call: TRBJ2-3; clone_size: .; d_call: TRBD2; v_call: TRBV19; cdr3_aa: CASTSGGTADTQYF; cdr3_nt: TGTGCCAGTACTAGCGGGGGGACGGCAGATACGCAGTATTTT
j_call: TRBJ2-7; clone_size: .; d_call: .; v_call: TRBV12-5; cdr3_aa: CASGPRQWNPMSEQYF; cdr3_nt: TGTGCTAGTGGTCCCCGACAGTGGAACCCTATGAGCGAGCAGTACTTC
j_call: TRBJ2-5; clone_size: .; d_call: .; v_call: TRBV27; cdr3_aa: CATRQGETQYF; cdr3_nt: TGTGCCACCCGGCAGGGGGAGACCCAGTACTTC
j_call: TRBJ2-7; clone_size: .; d_call: TRBD1; v_call: TRBV6-6; cdr3_aa: CASRGMDRVSGEQYF; cdr3_nt: TGTGCCAGCAGGGGAATGGACAGGGTCTCCGGGGAGCAGTACTTC
j_call: TRBJ1-5; clone_size: few; d_call: .; v_call: TRBV25-1; cdr3_aa: CASSESQQPQHF; cdr3_nt: TGTGCCAGCAGTGAATCCCAACAGCCCCAGCATTTT
j_call: TRBJ1-1; clone_size: .; d_call: .; v_call: TRBV11-3; cdr3_aa: CASSLFLTEAFF; cdr3_nt: TGTGCCAGCAGCTTATTTTTAACTGAAGCTTTCTTT
j_call: TRBJ1-1; clone_size: .; d_call: TRBD1; v_call: TRBV24-1; cdr3_aa: CATQGGPNTEAFF; cdr3_nt: TGTGCCACCCAGGGGGGTCCGAACACTGAAGCTTTCTTT
j_call: TRBJ2-5; clone_size: .; d_call: .; v_call: TRBV6-2/TRBV6-3; cdr3_aa: CASSGAETQYF; cdr3_nt: TGTGCCAGCAGCGGGGCGGAGACCCAGTACTTC
j_call: TRBJ2-1; clone_size: .; d_call: TRBD2; v_call: TRBV29-1; cdr3_aa: CSVGAGGPPEQFF; cdr3_nt: TGCAGCGTTGGGGCGGGAGGGCCCCCAGAGCAGTTCTTC
j_call: TRBJ2-1; clone_size: few; d_call: TRBD2; v_call: TRBV24-1; cdr3_aa: CATSDPSRWGREGDNEQFF; cdr3_nt: TGTGCCACCAGTGACCCTTCCCGATGGGGGCGGGAGGGTGACAATGAGCAGTTCTTC
j_call: TRBJ1-5; clone_size: .; d_call: .; v_call: TRBV30; cdr3_aa: CAWSEGRGQPQHF; cdr3_nt: TGTGCCTGGAGTGAGGGACGGGGTCAGCCCCAGCATTTT
j_call: TRBJ2-1; clone_size: .; d_call: .; v_call: TRBV6-5; cdr3_aa: CASSPLGHNEQFF; cdr3_nt: TGTGCCAGCAGCCCCCTAGGACACAATGAGCAGTTCTTC
j_call: TRBJ1-5; clone_size: once; d_call: .; v_call: TRBV19; cdr3_aa: CASSIEGARGNQPQHF; cdr3_nt: TGTGCCAGTAGTATAGAGGGGGCGCGGGGAAATCAGCCCCAGCATTTT
j_call: TRBJ1-3; clone_size: .; d_call: .; v_call: TRBV25-1; cdr3_aa: CASSELGRGNTIYF; cdr3_nt: TGTGCCAGCAGTGAACTCGGACGGGGAAACACCATATATTTT
j_call: TRBJ2-2; clone_size: once; d_call: .; v_call: TRBV19; cdr3_aa: CASRGTKDLLGGELFF; cdr3_nt: TGTGCCAGTAGGGGGACGAAGGATCTGCTTGGCGGGGAGCTGTTTTTT
j_call: TRBJ2-1; clone_size: .; d_call: TRBD2; v_call: TRBV3-1/TRBV3-2; cdr3_aa: CASSQDWLGLAVRFTKSSYNEQFF; cdr3_nt: TGTGCCAGCAGCCAAGATTGGCTCGGGCTAGCGGTGCGATTCACCAAGAGCTCCTACAATGAGCAGTTCTTC
j_call: TRBJ1-2; clone_size: .; d_call: .; v_call: TRBV29-1; cdr3_aa: CSVEGQLRGYTF; cdr3_nt: TGCAGCGTTGAAGGGCAGCTCCGTGGCTACACCTTC
j_call: TRBJ2-5; clone_size: .; d_call: .; v_call: TRBV3-1/TRBV3-2; cdr3_aa: CASSQGAVASETQYF; cdr3_nt: TGTGCCAGCAGCCAGGGGGCGGTAGCGTCAGAGACCCAGTACTTC
j_call: TRBJ1-3; clone_size: .; d_call: .; v_call: TRBV14; cdr3_aa: CASSHSPQVPGNTIYF; cdr3_nt: TGTGCCAGCAGCCACAGCCCTCAGGTCCCTGGAAACACCATATATTTT
j_call: TRBJ1-1; clone_size: many; d_call: .; v_call: TRBV10-2; cdr3_aa: CASSESGEDSEAFF; cdr3_nt: TGCGCCAGCAGTGAGTCGGGAGAGGATTCTGAAGCTTTCTTT
j_call: TRBJ2-1; clone_size: .; d_call: .; v_call: TRBV5-1; cdr3_aa: CASSPTTGVAFEQFF; cdr3_nt: TGCGCCAGCAGCCCTACCACCGGGGTAGCTTTTGAGCAGTTCTTC
j_call: TRBJ2-2; clone_size: .; d_call: TRBD2; v_call: TRBV9; cdr3_aa: CASTSRVAGGGGELFF; cdr3_nt: TGTGCCAGCACGAGTCGGGTAGCGGGAGGCGGCGGGGAGCTGTTTTTT